The sequence of this T cell receptor (beta chain) was determined in a study of blood T cells in healthy people across ages. Sample-barcoded 5' priming and a J-beta primer mix drove a second PCR of roughly 6 to 12 cycles. TCRdb passed the 5' RACE reads through MiXCR, listing each CDR3 protein once. The sample holds approximately 1.5 million distinct CDR3 sequences, roughly 43% seen once. CDR1 is SGHDT, CDR2 YYEEEE, per germline. The CDR3 is 14 amino acids. V lost 0 bases and J lost 4, with 8 bases in between. Specimen: blood. This sequence was found in a woman in her late teens or twenties in good health. V is TRBV5-6 and J is TRBJ2-1; D not certain. This CDR3 reads CASSLVDGYNEQFF. In DNA form, the CDR3 reads TGTGCCAGCAGCTTGGTGGACGGGTACAATGAGCAGTTCTTC.